This passage covers 4 T cell receptor beta chains from one sample sequenced in a study of cytomegalovirus exposure and HLA in healthy donors. Some clones are missing from TCRdb's copy, which holds only in-frame ones; the method was immunoSEQ multiplex PCR. Seen here are about 56,000 clones, 85% to 95% observed once, and the top ten hold around 1.7%. Sample: PBMCs. The source is a woman aged 18-29 years in good health and CMV-seropositive.

This clone appeared a single time. The rearrangement links TRBV19 to TRBJ1-2; unclear D gene. Germline V lookup: CDR1 LNHDA, CDR2 SQIVND (reference sequence). The length of the CDR3 is 13 residues. Trimming took 2 bases from V and 7 from J, leaving 11 bases between them. CDR3 sequence reads: CASSISRTSGYTF. The CDR3 DNA sequence: TGTGCCAGTAGTATATCACGAACCAGTGGCTACACCTTC.

The table lists this clone with a count of one. DNA for the CDR3: TGCGCCAGCAAAAAGGTCGGGGAGATAGATACGCAGTATTTT. Translated: CASKKVGEIDTQYF. The V call is TRBV4-1, the J call TRBJ2-3, with D maybe TRBD2 (5 bases). Trimming stripped 7 bases from V and 5 bases from J, with 16 bases between. The CDR3 runs 14 residues. Germline CDR1 and CDR2: MGHRA and YSYEKL.

The rearrangement uses TRBV7-9 and TRBJ2-2, with a tentative D call TRBD2 (6 bases). CDR1 is SEHNR, CDR2 FQNEAQ, per germline (reference sequence). The germline V and J ends were trimmed by 3 bases and 4 bases, with 15 bases remaining between them. CDR3 length: 16 amino acids. CDR3 protein: CASSFLKGEVTGELFF. The CDR3 region has the DNA TGTGCCAGCAGCTTTTTAAAAGGGGAGGTCACCGGGGAGCTGTTTTTT.

The chain carries TRBV30 and TRBJ2-1; 8 nucleotides line up with TRBD2. J was trimmed by 5 bases and V by 3 bases; bases with no gene match: 9. Germline assignment: CDR1 GTSNPN and CDR2 SVGIG (reference sequence). The CDR3 covers 15 residues. CDR3 amino acids: CAWSRTSGPNNEQFF. Here the CDR3 DNA reads TGTGCCTGGAGCCGCACTAGCGGACCTAACAATGAGCAGTTCTTC.